Below, one T cell receptor (beta chain) is given with its context. This sample stems from a study of blood T cell repertoires in COVID-19. Study as a whole: Samples came from the United States, Italy and Spain, spanning acute and convalescent COVID-19.

The CDR3 contains 12 residues. Trimming cost V 5 bases and J 10 bases; bases outside gene matches: 3. Authors' analysis steps: From reference gene primer amplification, estimates of nucleated cell counts were derived. Assay: immunoSEQ multiplex PCR; the TCRdb copy retains only in-frame clones and omits some. D and trimming come from the DNA, and the V and J calls and clone size come from that table. In the table there are about 130,000 clones, roughly 79% of which are singletons. The sequence derives from a woman between 55 and 75 years old with active or convalescent COVID-19. The J gene is TRBJ2-1, the V gene TRBV12-3 or TRBV12-4; 9 nucleotides line up with TRBD1. The sequenced sample was peripheral blood. The CDR3 nucleotides read TGTGCCAGCAGTCGGGGGACAGGGGAGCAGTTCTTC. The encoded protein is CASSRGTGEQFF.